The 6 T cell receptor beta chains in this list originate from one sample, sequenced in a study of shared clonotypes between healthy human individuals. Here immunoSEQ multiplex PCR was the method, and the copy in TCRdb shows in-frame clones only, minus some. The table records nearly 750,000 clones, roughly 72% of them present only once. Input material: memory CD4+ T cells sorted from blood. The subset is: CD45RA-negative fraction. The receptors stem from a woman aged 25 to 45 in good health.

This CDR3 reads CAIGAGGSYNEQFF. The CDR3 DNA reads TGTGCCATCGGAGCGGGAGGCTCCTACAATGAGCAGTTCTTC. The chain links TRBV10-3 to TRBJ2-1; 9 bases match TRBD2. Trimming at V came to 8 bases and at J to 0 bases, leaving 2 bases not matched to a gene. Germline loops: CDR1 ENHRY, CDR2 SYGVKD. This CDR3 region has 14 residues.

V and J are TRBV2 and TRBJ2-5; either TRBD1 or TRBD2 may fit D (7 bases each). The CDR3 totals 13 residues. V lost 7 bases and J 2 bases, leaving 11 bases between the germline ends. Germline assignment: CDR1 SNHLY and CDR2 FYNNEI. The CDR3 DNA is TGTGCCAGCACCCAGGGGGGGCAAGAGACCCAGTACTTC. Its protein is CASTQGGQETQYF.

The J gene is TRBJ2-2, the V gene TRBV5-1; D remains unclear. Germline assignment: CDR1 SGHRS and CDR2 YFSETQ. The V gene lost 4 bases and the J gene lost 5 bases, with 12 bases spanning the gap. CDR3 length equals 14 residues. The CDR3, as DNA: TGCGCCAGCAGCACCACGTCGTTTACCGGGGAGCTGTTTTTT. This encodes CASSTTSFTGELFF. Complete variable domain (other parts from reference TRBV5-1 and TRBJ2-2): KAGVTQTPRYLIKTRGQQVTLSCSPISGHRSVSWYQQTPGQGLQFLFEYFSETQRNKGNFPGRFSGRQFSNSRSEMNVSTLELGDSALYLCASSTTSFTGELFFGEGSRLTVL.

The rearrangement joins TRBV10-1 to TRBJ2-5; D is uncertain. There are 14 residues in the CDR3. Trimming took 4 bases from V and 2 from J, leaving 11 bases between them. CDR1 and CDR2 from the germline V gene are WNHNN and SYGVQD (reference sequence). CDR3 amino acids: CASSARGLQETQYF. CDR3 nucleotide sequence: TGCGCCAGCAGTGCCCGAGGCCTACAAGAGACCCAGTACTTC.

The CDR3 is CASSMAAGGYSNQPQHF. Here the CDR3 DNA reads TGTGCCAGCAGCATGGCGGCGGGCGGCTATAGCAATCAGCCCCAGCATTTT. The rearrangement joins TRBV11-2 to TRBJ1-5; D call uncertain. CDR3 length: 17 amino acids. Germline CDR1 SGHAT, CDR2 FQNNGV. With 5 bases removed from V and 0 bases from J, the gap between germline ends came to 17 bases. The full variable domain, its missing parts supplied by reference TRBV11-2 and TRBJ1-5, is EAGVAQSPRYKIIEKRQSVAFWCNPISGHATLYWYQQILGQGPKLLIQFQNNGVVDDSQLPKDRFSAERLKGVDSTLKIQPAKLEDSAVYLCASSMAAGGYSNQPQHFGDGTRLSIL.

Remarks on this clone: This likely reflects a read error, since a far larger clone is one base away. The chain combines TRBV7-9 with TRBJ2-1; D not resolved. V was trimmed by 2 bases and J by 6 bases, leaving 5 bases between them. In germline, CDR1 is SEHNR, CDR2 FQNEAQ (reference sequence). CDR3 length: 12 amino acids. The CDR3 is CASSLNGNEQFF. The DNA of the CDR3 is TGTGCCAGCAGCTTAAACGGCAATGAGCAGTTCTTC.